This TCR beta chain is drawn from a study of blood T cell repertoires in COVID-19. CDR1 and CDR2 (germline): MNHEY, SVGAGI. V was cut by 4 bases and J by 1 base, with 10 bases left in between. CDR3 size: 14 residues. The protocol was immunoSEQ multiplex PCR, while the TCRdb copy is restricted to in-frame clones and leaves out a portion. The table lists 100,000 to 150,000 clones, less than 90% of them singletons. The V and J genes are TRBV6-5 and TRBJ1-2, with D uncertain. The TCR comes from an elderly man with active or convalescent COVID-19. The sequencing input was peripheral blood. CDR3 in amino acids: CASSSPTNNYGYTF. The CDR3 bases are TGTGCCAGCAGTTCCCCGACAAATAACTATGGCTACACCTTC.